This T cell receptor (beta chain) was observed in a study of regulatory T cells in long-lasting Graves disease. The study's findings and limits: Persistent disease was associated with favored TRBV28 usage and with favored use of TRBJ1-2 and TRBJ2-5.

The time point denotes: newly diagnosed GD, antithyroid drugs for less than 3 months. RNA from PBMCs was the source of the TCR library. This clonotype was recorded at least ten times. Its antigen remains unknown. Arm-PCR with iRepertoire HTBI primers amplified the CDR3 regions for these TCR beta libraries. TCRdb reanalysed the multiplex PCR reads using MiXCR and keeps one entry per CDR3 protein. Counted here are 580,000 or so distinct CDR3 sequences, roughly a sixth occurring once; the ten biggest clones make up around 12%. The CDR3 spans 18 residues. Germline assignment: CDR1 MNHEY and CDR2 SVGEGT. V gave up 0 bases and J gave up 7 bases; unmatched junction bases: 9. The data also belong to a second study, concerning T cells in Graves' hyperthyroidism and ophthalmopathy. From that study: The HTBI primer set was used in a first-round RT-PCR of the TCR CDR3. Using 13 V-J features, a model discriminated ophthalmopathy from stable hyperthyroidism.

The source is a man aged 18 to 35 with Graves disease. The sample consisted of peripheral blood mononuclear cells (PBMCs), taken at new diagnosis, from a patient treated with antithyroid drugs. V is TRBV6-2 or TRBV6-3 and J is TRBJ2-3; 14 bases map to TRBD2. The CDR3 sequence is CASSYSPWTSGRRNTQYF. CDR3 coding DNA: TGTGCCAGCAGTTACTCGCCTTGGACTAGCGGGAGGAGGAATACGCAGTATTTT.